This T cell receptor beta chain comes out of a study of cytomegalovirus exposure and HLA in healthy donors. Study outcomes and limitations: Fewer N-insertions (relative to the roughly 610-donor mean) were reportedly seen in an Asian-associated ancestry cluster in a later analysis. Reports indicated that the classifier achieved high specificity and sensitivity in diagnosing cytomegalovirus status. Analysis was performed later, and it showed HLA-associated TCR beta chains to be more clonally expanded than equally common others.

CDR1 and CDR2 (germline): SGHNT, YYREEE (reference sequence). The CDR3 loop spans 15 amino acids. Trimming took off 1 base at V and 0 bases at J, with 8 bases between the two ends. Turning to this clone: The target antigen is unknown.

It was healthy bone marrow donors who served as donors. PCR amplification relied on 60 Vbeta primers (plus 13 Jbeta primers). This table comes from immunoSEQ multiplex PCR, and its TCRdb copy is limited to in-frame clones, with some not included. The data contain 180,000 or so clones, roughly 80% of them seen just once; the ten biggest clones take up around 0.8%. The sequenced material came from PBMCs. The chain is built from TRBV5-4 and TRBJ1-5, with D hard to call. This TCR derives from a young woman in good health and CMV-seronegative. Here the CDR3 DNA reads TGTGCCAGCAGCTTGCGGAGTGGTAGCAATCAGCCCCAGCATTTT. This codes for CASSLRSGSNQPQHF.